The clone carrying this TCR beta chain was recorded only once. What it binds is not known. The source of the sample is a study of T cell responses to AZD1222 COVID-19 vaccine. General observations from the study: There were vaccine-associated CD4 TCRs across spike, dominant at 160-218 and 743-854. White British donors predominated, females outnumbered males, and clonal diversity was possibly underestimated. Unmutated variant regions are reportedly targeted by nearly half of spike-specific TCRs. It was only a handful of AZD1222 recipients who were seropositive at baseline.

CDR3 length equals 12 residues. CDR1 is SGDLS, CDR2 YYNGEE, per germline. Trimming removed 4 bases at V and 11 bases at J, with 15 bases between. Sequencing was performed with immunoSEQ multiplex PCR; in TCRdb, only in-frame clones are kept and a portion is missing. This table has 130,000 to 150,000 clones, over 80% appearing once. The chain carries TRBV9 and TRBJ1-1; tentative D call: TRBD1 (6 bases). The TCR comes from an adult in good health. Here the sequenced sample was peripheral blood, taken on day 0 of MenACWY control vaccination. This chain's CDR3 is CASSPGDVGAFF. In DNA form, the CDR3 reads TGTGCCAGCAGCCCAGGGGACGTGGGTGCTTTCTTT.